What follows describes a single T cell receptor (beta chain). Antigen specificity is unknown. Vbeta (60) and Jbeta (13) primers were used in the PCR. Sequencing used immunoSEQ multiplex PCR; TCRdb keeps in-frame clones, though not all of them. The sample includes approximately 140,000 clones, roughly 80% seen only once; the top ten take more than 4.5%. These data are taken from a study of cytomegalovirus exposure and HLA in healthy donors. Findings of the study overall: TCR beta sequences reportedly predicted most subjects' HLA-A and HLA-B alleles accurately.

Germline CDR1 reads MNHNY; CDR2 reads SVGAGI (reference sequence). CDR3 size: 16 residues. Trimming removed 4 bases at V and 1 base at J, with 16 bases between. This rearrangement joins TRBV6-6 to TRBJ1-1; D is possibly TRBD1 (5 bases). Sequences were obtained from PBMCs. The TCR sequence derives from a woman between 45 and 60 years old in good health and CMV-seronegative. CDR3: CASSSPAGQGNTEAFF. CDR3 DNA: TGTGCCAGCAGTTCCCCTGCAGGGCAGGGGAACACTGAAGCTTTCTTT.